This T cell receptor beta chain was sequenced in a study of T cell responses to AZD1222 COVID-19 vaccine. Notes on the study in general: As reported, nearly half of all spike-specific TCRs target variant regions that are unmutated. Every sample of the repertoires postdated the peak T cell response. With two AZD1222 doses given, Spike-specific TCR breadth and depth both rose.

Second-dose recipients at about 4 or about 12 weeks were treated as one pooled group. About this clone itself: Its antigen is not identified.

Measured with immunoSEQ multiplex PCR; TCRdb has only the in-frame clones, and not every one. The table records 110,000 or so clones, around nine tenths of them present only once. Trimming removed 5 bases from V and 4 bases from J; junction bases left unmatched: 6. Germline CDR1 is MNHEY and CDR2 is SVGAGI. This CDR3 has 15 residues. The sample in question was peripheral blood, obtained 28 days after the second AZD1222 dose. The chain has TRBV6-5 and TRBJ1-5; 9 bases agree with TRBD1. This TCR was recovered from an adult who received the AZD1222 COVID-19 vaccine. The CDR3 bases are TGTGCCAGCAGTCACGACAGGGGGGTGAATCAGCCCCAGCATTTT. This codes for CASSHDRGVNQPQHF.